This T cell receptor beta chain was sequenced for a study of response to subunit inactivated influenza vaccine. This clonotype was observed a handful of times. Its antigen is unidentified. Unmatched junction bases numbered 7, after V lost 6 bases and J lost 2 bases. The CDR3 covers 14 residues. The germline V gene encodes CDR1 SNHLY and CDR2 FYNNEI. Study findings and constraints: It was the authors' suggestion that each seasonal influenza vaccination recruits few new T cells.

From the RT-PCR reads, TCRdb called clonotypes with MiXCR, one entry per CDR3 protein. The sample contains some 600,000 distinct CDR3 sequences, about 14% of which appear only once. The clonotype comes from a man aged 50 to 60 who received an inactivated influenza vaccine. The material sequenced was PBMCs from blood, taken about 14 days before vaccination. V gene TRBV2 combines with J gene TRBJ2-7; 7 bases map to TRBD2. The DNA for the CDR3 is TGTGCCAGCAGCGCTAGCGGAGCTGCCTACGAGCAGTACTTC. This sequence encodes CASSASGAAYEQYF. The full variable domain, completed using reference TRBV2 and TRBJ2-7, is EPEVTQTPSHQVTQMGQEVILRCVPISNHLYFYWYRQILGQKVEFLVSFYNNEISEKSEIFDDQFSVERPDGSNFTLKIRSTKLEDSAMYFCASSASGAAYEQYFGPGTRLTVT.